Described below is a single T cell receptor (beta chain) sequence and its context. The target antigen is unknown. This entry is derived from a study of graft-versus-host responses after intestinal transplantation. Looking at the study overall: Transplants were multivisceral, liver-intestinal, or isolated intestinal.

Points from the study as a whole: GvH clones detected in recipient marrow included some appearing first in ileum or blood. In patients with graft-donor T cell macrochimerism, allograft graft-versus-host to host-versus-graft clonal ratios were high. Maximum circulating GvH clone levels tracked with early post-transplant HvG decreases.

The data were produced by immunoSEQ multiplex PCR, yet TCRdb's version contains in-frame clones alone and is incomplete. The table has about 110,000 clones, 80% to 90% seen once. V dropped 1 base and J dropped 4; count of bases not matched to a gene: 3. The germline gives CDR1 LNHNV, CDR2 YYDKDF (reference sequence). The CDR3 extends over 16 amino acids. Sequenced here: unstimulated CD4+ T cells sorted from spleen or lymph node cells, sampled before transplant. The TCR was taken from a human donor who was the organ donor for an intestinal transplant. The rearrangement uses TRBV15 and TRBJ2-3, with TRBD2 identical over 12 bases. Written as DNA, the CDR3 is TGTGCCACCAGCAGAGGACTAGCGGGAGATGCAGATACGCAGTATTTT. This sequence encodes CATSRGLAGDADTQYF.